The 30 T cell receptor beta chains reported below all come from one sample, sequenced in a study of cytomegalovirus exposure and HLA in healthy donors. This PCR relied on a set of 60 Vbeta primers and 13 Jbeta primers. Method: immunoSEQ multiplex PCR; TCRdb's copy keeps in-frame clones and lacks some. The sample yields about 150,000 clones, around a tenth seen once. The sequenced sample was PBMCs. The source of these receptors is a man aged 45-65 years in good health and CMV-seronegative.

V is TRBV7-3 and J is TRBJ1-5; 9 bases agree with TRBD1. The CDR3 extends over 17 amino acids. V trimming: 4 bases; J trimming: 2 bases; junction bases outside the gene matches: 9. CDR1 and CDR2 (germline): SGHTA, FQGTGA. CDR3 sequence: CASSSWTGEFGNQPQHF. In DNA, the CDR3 is TGTGCCAGCAGCTCTTGGACAGGGGAATTTGGCAATCAGCCCCAGCATTTT.

The chain joins TRBV7-3 to TRBJ2-3; 8 bases match TRBD2. The CDR3 loop spans 15 amino acids. Germline values: CDR1 SGHTA, CDR2 FQGTGA. Trimming removed 3 bases from V and 2 bases from J; junction bases left unmatched: 4. The CDR3 protein is CASSLGGGTTDTQYF. In nucleotides, the CDR3 is TGTGCCAGCAGCTTGGGCGGGGGGACCACAGATACGCAGTATTTT.

This clone was seen more than once but under ten times. The chain is built from TRBV7-3 and TRBJ2-1; D is possibly TRBD2 (6 bases). Germline CDR1 and CDR2: SGHTA and FQGTGA. The CDR3 contains 16 residues. The V and J ends lost 5 bases and 8 bases respectively, with 22 bases between them. CDR3 bases: TGTGCCAGCAGCGCCCTGGACTACGGGTCGTTGGATGAGCAGTTCTTC. Translated: CASSALDYGSLDEQFF.

CDR3 DNA: TGTGCCAGCAGTTTATTTGGCGGGGGAAAGTTCTTC. Protein product: CASSLFGGGKFF. The chain recombines TRBV27 with TRBJ2-1; 7 bases are a match to TRBD2. The junction had 5 bases not matched to a gene; V was cut back by 1 base and J by 14 bases. This CDR3 comprises 12 residues. Germline-derived CDR1 and CDR2 are MNHEY and SMNVEV (reference sequence).

This clone was detected a few times. The chain employs TRBV5-1 and TRBJ2-5, with 8 bases matching TRBD1. CDR1 and CDR2 (germline): SGHRS, YFSETQ. The CDR3 consists of 16 residues. J lost 2 bases, V lost 0 bases, and 6 bases had no gene match. In DNA form, the CDR3 reads TGCGCCAGCAGCTTGGCCCAGACAGGGGATCAAGAGACCCAGTACTTC. It encodes CASSLAQTGDQETQYF.

To note about this clone: In the same sample, other DNA sequences code for this CDR3. The V gene is TRBV6-1, the J gene TRBJ1-1, with unresolved D. Trimming left V 6 bases short and J 1 base short, with 9 bases between. This CDR3 comprises 13 residues. Germline loops: CDR1 MNHNS, CDR2 SASEGT. CDR3 sequence (DNA): TGTGCCAGCAGCGATACGGGGAACACTGAAGCTTTCTTT. This gives the protein CASSDTGNTEAFF.

Many counts were recorded for this clone. The V and J genes are TRBV27 and TRBJ1-5; 7 bases fit TRBD1. The CDR3 contains 15 residues. Germline CDR1 reads MNHEY; CDR2 reads SMNVEV (reference sequence). J lost 4 bases, V lost 2 bases, and 5 bases had no gene match. CDR3 DNA: TGTGCCAGCAGTTTACAAAAGGGGGCGAATCAGCCCCAGCATTTT. This sequence encodes CASSLQKGANQPQHF.

This clone was observed a handful of times. This chain uses TRBV29-1 with TRBJ2-5; no clear D gene. There are 14 residues in the CDR3. CDR1 SQVTM and CDR2 ANQGSEA come from the germline V gene. V lost 5 bases to trimming and J lost 1 base, with 14 bases between them. The CDR3 loop is CSVRSHEPQETQYF. DNA for the CDR3: TGCAGCGTTAGGAGCCACGAACCCCAAGAGACCCAGTACTTC.

This clone was counted between two and nine times. This rearrangement joins TRBV5-1 to TRBJ1-1; D is possibly TRBD1 (5 bases). V lost 3 bases and J lost 6, with 12 bases in between. This CDR3 has 13 residues. The germline CDR1 and CDR2 sequences are SGHRS and YFSETQ. In DNA form, the CDR3 reads TGCGCCAGCAGCTCCCAGGGTAACGCTGAAGCTTTCTTT. This codes for CASSSQGNAEAFF. Full variable domain (remainder filled in from reference TRBV5-1 and TRBJ1-1): KAGVTQTPRYLIKTRGQQVTLSCSPISGHRSVSWYQQTPGQGLQFLFEYFSETQRNKGNFPGRFSGRQFSNSRSEMNVSTLELGDSALYLCASSSQGNAEAFFGQGTRLTVV.

The chain uses TRBV13 and TRBJ2-3; 13 bases map to TRBD2. In germline, CDR1 is PRHDT, CDR2 FYEKMQ (reference sequence). V lost 5 bases, J lost 2 bases, and 4 bases stayed unmatched. The CDR3 totals 16 residues. In nucleotides, the CDR3 is TGTGCCAGCAGCCCCGGACTAGCGGGAGCCACAGATACGCAGTATTTT. Encoded protein: CASSPGLAGATDTQYF.

The sample holds a few counts of this clone. The genes are TRBV5-1 and TRBJ1-6, with 7 positions matching TRBD1. CDR1 SGHRS and CDR2 YFSETQ come from the germline V gene. The V gene end was trimmed by 0 bases and the J gene end by 3 bases; junction bases not matched to a gene: 3. This CDR3 region has 16 residues. CDR3 residues: CASSLEGQIYNSPLHF. DNA of the CDR3: TGCGCCAGCAGCTTGGAGGGACAGATCTATAATTCACCCCTCCACTTT.

Concerning this clone: The junction shows a germline mismatch at one end, possibly a read error. The rearrangement uses TRBV6-5 and TRBJ1-2; perhaps TRBD1 as D (6 bases). This CDR3 spans 13 amino acids. The germline V gene has CDR1 MNHEY and CDR2 SVGAGI. CDR3 in amino acids: CASSQGRNYGYPF. The CDR3 nucleotides are TGTGCCAGCAGTCAGGGGAGAAACTATGGCTACCCCTTC.

This chain connects TRBV21-1 to TRBJ2-3; the DNA was not compared with TRBD2, the D call given in the table. TRBV21-1 counts as a pseudogene. The CDR3 has 24 amino acids. CDR3 nucleotides: TGTGCCAGCAGCAAAGCCGCGACAGGGCCACCCGTGACGATCGTTAGCGGGGAGACGGGGACGCAGTATTTT. Its protein is CASSKAATGPPVTIVSGETGTQYF.

This clone was detected a few times. The V gene is TRBV9, the J gene TRBJ1-1; 10 nucleotides agree with TRBD1. Germline V gene lookup returns CDR1 SGDLS and CDR2 YYNGEE. Trimming at V came to 0 bases and at J to 5 bases, leaving 10 bases not matched to a gene. This CDR3 has 17 residues. CDR3 residues: CASSVGSGTGDGTEAFF. The CDR3 nucleotides read TGTGCCAGCAGCGTAGGCTCCGGGACAGGGGACGGGACTGAAGCTTTCTTT.

The genes are TRBV18 and TRBJ2-1; TRBD2 might be the D (5 bases). Trimming stripped 3 bases from V and 4 bases from J, with 16 bases between. The CDR3 length is 16 residues. Germline V lookup: CDR1 KGHSH, CDR2 LQKENI. The CDR3 region has the DNA TGTGCCAGCTCACCCATGGACTCCTTTGATTACAATGAGCAGTTCTTC. Translating gives CASSPMDSFDYNEQFF.

V is TRBV28 and J is TRBJ1-1; D is undetermined. This CDR3 has 13 residues. Germline loops: CDR1 MDHEN, CDR2 SYDVKM. Trimming took off 7 bases at V and 1 base at J, with 10 bases between the two ends. CDR3 sequence reads: CASKREPNTEAFF. The CDR3 region has the DNA TGTGCCAGCAAGAGGGAACCGAACACTGAAGCTTTCTTT.

This clone was picked up a small number of times. The CDR3 is CASSVGGQGIEQYF. CDR3 nucleotides: TGTGCCAGCAGCGTAGGTGGACAGGGTATCGAGCAGTACTTC. V gene TRBV9 combines with J gene TRBJ2-7; 8 nucleotides align to TRBD1. The germline CDR1 and CDR2 sequences are SGDLS and YYNGEE. The V gene end was trimmed by 0 bases and the J gene end by 6 bases; junction bases not matched to a gene: 5. This CDR3 has 14 amino acids.

This clone was seen a few times. J is TRBJ1-5 and V is TRBV5-1, with D possibly TRBD1 on 6 matching bases. Trimming removed 0 bases from V and 1 base from J, with 11 bases in between. Per the germline V gene, CDR1 is SGHRS and CDR2 is YFSETQ. The CDR3 is 16 amino acids. The CDR3 nucleotides are TGCGCCAGCAGCTTGGACTGGACAGAAAGCAATCAGCCCCAGCATTTT. It is translated as CASSLDWTESNQPQHF. The full variable domain, rest sourced from reference TRBV5-1 and TRBJ1-5, is KAGVTQTPRYLIKTRGQQVTLSCSPISGHRSVSWYQQTPGQGLQFLFEYFSETQRNKGNFPGRFSGRQFSNSRSEMNVSTLELGDSALYLCASSLDWTESNQPQHFGDGTRLSIL.

This clone was seen a few times. This chain links TRBV30 with TRBJ1-2, with a weak D call TRBD1 (5 bases). The CDR3 sequence is 15 residues long. Per the germline V gene, CDR1 is GTSNPN and CDR2 is SVGIG (reference sequence). The V gene lost 2 bases and the J gene lost 5 bases, with 18 bases spanning the gap. The CDR3 DNA follows: TGTGCCTGGAGTCTTGGGACTGAAAAGGGGTATGGCTACACCTTC. It translates to CAWSLGTEKGYGYTF. Full variable domain (missing parts from reference TRBV30 and TRBJ1-2): SQTIHQWPATLVQPVGSPLSLECTVEGTSNPNLYWYRQAAGRGLQLLFYSVGIGQISSEVPQNLSASRPQDRQFILSSKKLLLSDSGFYLCAWSLGTEKGYGYTFGSGTRLTVV.

In its sample, this clone was seen a few times. This chain links TRBV2 with TRBJ1-2; 8 nucleotides agree with TRBD1. The CDR3 length is 13 residues. Germline lookup yields CDR1 SNHLY and CDR2 FYNNEI. Trimming took 6 bases from V and 6 from J; bases not matched to a gene: 6. CDR3 region: CASRRTGSDGYTF. The CDR3 DNA is TGTGCCAGCAGGAGGACAGGGTCTGATGGCTACACCTTC. The full variable domain, rest sourced from reference TRBV2 and TRBJ1-2, is EPEVTQTPSHQVTQMGQEVILRCVPISNHLYFYWYRQILGQKVEFLVSFYNNEISEKSEIFDDQFSVERPDGSNFTLKIRSTKLEDSAMYFCASRRTGSDGYTFGSGTRLTVV.

This clone turned up a few times. The J gene is TRBJ2-3, the V gene TRBV9, with 10 bases lining up with TRBD2. Germline CDR1 SGDLS, CDR2 YYNGEE. There are 19 residues in the CDR3. V gave up 3 bases and J gave up 7 bases; unmatched junction bases: 20. CDR3 in amino acids: CASSEPQVGAGGPRNTQYF. DNA of the CDR3: TGTGCCAGCAGCGAGCCCCAGGTCGGAGCGGGAGGGCCTCGAAATACGCAGTATTTT.

This clone has just a few counts. This sequence joins TRBV10-1 and TRBJ2-5; TRBD2 aligns across 8 bases. The CDR3 extends over 13 amino acids. After removal of 6 bases from V and 2 bases from J, the junction contained 2 bases not matched to a gene. Germline-derived CDR1 and CDR2 are WNHNN and SYGVQD (reference sequence). CDR3 region: CASRASGQETQYF. DNA for the CDR3: TGCGCCAGCAGGGCTAGCGGGCAAGAGACCCAGTACTTC.

This clone was detected a few times. V is TRBV5-8 and J is TRBJ2-6, with a possible D match to TRBD1 (5 bases). The CDR3 covers 16 residues. Per the germline V gene, CDR1 is SGHTS and CDR2 is YDEGEE. V shed 0 bases and J shed 3 bases, with 10 bases lying between them. Written as DNA, the CDR3 is TGTGCCAGCAGCTTGGTGGGGCCTGGTGGGGCCAACGTCCTGACTTTC. It codes for CASSLVGPGGANVLTF.

The V and J genes are TRBV6-5 and TRBJ2-5; TRBD2 is a possible D gene (6 bases). The DNA end favors TRBJ2-7, so the J call may be wrong. The CDR3 loop spans 14 amino acids. Germline V CDR1 and CDR2: MNHEY, SVGAGI. The CDR3 coding sequence is TGTGCCAGCAGTACCCGGACTAATTGGGACGAGCAGTACTTC. Residues: CASSTRTNWDEQYF.

This chain connects TRBV5-1 to TRBJ1-4; D is ambiguous. Trimming stripped 0 bases from V and 0 bases from J, with 9 bases between. The CDR3 has 16 residues. CDR1 is SGHRS and CDR2 is YFSETQ in the germline V gene. CDR3 sequence (DNA): TGCGCCAGCAGCTTGGGCGTGCTTGCAACTAATGAAAAACTGTTTTTT. Amino acids: CASSLGVLATNEKLFF.

This clone appeared a few times. V and J are TRBV19 and TRBJ1-2; D not certain. Germline lookup yields CDR1 LNHDA and CDR2 SQIVND (reference sequence). Trimming took off 1 base at V and 5 bases at J, with 5 bases between the two ends. CDR3 size: 12 residues. The CDR3: CASSIARYGYTF. DNA for the CDR3: TGTGCCAGTAGTATAGCCAGATATGGCTACACCTTC.

This clone was recorded a few times. In DNA, the CDR3 is TGTGCCAGCAGCCCCCTGGGAGCTGCCCCCGGGGAGCTGTTTTTT. It codes for CASSPLGAAPGELFF. The rearrangement uses TRBV9 and TRBJ2-2, with D possibly TRBD2 on 5 matching bases. Germline V gene sequence: CDR1 SGDLS, CDR2 YYNGEE. Trimming left V 4 bases short and J 6 bases short, with 16 bases between. This CDR3 region has 15 residues.

V is TRBV18 and J is TRBJ2-1; D is undetermined. CDR1 is KGHSH and CDR2 is LQKENI in the germline V gene. There are 15 residues in the CDR3. The germline V and J ends were trimmed by 6 bases and 1 base, with 13 bases remaining between them. CDR3 region: CASSPDIQSYNEQFF. CDR3 nucleotide sequence: TGTGCCAGCTCTCCTGATATACAATCCTACAATGAGCAGTTCTTC.

V gene TRBV19 combines with J gene TRBJ1-5; a possible D gene is TRBD1 (5 bases). The CDR3 is 13 amino acids. Germline lookup yields CDR1 LNHDA and CDR2 SQIVND (reference sequence). The V end was cut by 8 bases, the J end by 2 bases, with 10 bases between. The CDR3 loop is CASGGVGNQPQHF. In DNA, the CDR3 is TGTGCCAGTGGAGGGGTTGGCAATCAGCCCCAGCATTTT.

This clone has only a few counts. The chain has TRBV6-5 and TRBJ1-6, with D hard to call. From germline, CDR1 is MNHEY and CDR2 SVGAGI. The CDR3 length is 15 residues. The V end lost 5 bases, the J end lost 10 bases, and 18 bases lay between the germline ends. The CDR3 here is CASSPRGPNYSPLHF. CDR3 DNA sequence: TGTGCCAGCAGTCCACGAGGGCCCAATTACTCACCCCTCCACTTT.